This TCR beta chain emerged from a study of T cell repertoires in cytomegalovirus infection. Turning to the study itself: Matching HLA type and CMV infection were both indicated by public TCR beta signatures.

This clonotype showed up just a few times. The antigen is not known. CDR3 size: 14 residues. The V gene's germline CDR1 is ENHRY and CDR2 SYGVKD. Trimming removed 3 bases from V and 5 bases from J, with 13 bases in between. General observations from the study: In two of eight donors, the top clonotype was HLA-C-restricted CMV-specific. Totalled public TCR beta family frequency picked out people who carried CMV plus the relevant HLA.

Using its own MiXCR run on the reads, TCRdb lists one record per CDR3 protein. The sample yields some 250,000 distinct CDR3 sequences, roughly 10% seen once. V and J are TRBV10-3 and TRBJ1-1, with D possibly being TRBD1 (6 bases). This TCR was sampled from a human donor in good health (CMV status not recorded). Some clones in this sample may be carry-over from other donors' samples. The source material was PBMCs. CDR3 residues: CAISEARGTTEAFF. As DNA, the CDR3 is TGTGCCATCAGTGAAGCCAGGGGTACAACTGAAGCTTTCTTT.